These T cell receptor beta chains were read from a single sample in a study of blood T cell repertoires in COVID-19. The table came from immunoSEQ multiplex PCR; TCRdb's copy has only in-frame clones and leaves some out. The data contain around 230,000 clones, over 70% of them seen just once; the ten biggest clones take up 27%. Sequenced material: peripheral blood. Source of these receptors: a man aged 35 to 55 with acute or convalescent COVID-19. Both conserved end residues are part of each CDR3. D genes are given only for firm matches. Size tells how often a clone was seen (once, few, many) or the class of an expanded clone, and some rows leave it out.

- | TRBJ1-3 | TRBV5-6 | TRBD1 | CASSPTGGTGNTIYF | TGTGCCAGCAGCCCTACAGGGGGAACTGGAAACACCATATATTTT
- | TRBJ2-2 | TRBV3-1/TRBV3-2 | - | CASSPVGGMNTGELFF | TGTGCCAGCAGCCCGGTCGGCGGGATGAACACCGGGGAGCTGTTTTTT
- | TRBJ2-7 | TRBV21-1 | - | CASSKRGLDYEQYF | TGTGCCAGCAGCAAAAGGGGGCTCGACTACGAGCAGTACTTC
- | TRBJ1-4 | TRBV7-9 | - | CASSRWGGGLEELFF | TGTGCCAGCAGCCGTTGGGGGGGCGGCCTTGAGGAACTGTTTTTT
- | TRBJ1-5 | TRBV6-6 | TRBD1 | CASMRSGTGRQPQHF | TGTGCCAGCATGCGCTCCGGGACAGGCCGCCAGCCCCAGCATTTT
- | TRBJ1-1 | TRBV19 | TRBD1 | CAAQGDRGFTEAFF | TGTGCCGCTCAGGGGGACAGGGGGTTTACTGAAGCTTTCTTT
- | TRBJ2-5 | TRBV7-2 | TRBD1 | CASSFRTGGADF | TGTGCCAGCAGCTTTCGGACAGGGGGCGCCGACTTC
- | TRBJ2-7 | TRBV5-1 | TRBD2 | CASSLELAPREQYF | TGCGCCAGCAGCTTGGAACTAGCGCCGCGGGAGCAGTACTTC
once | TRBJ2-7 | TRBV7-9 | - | CASSLGLAVEQYF | TGTGCCAGCAGCTTAGGACTTGCGGTTGAGCAGTACTTC
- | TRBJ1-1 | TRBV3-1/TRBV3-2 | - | CASSYAQGTEAFF | TGTGCCAGCAGTTACGCTCAGGGAACTGAAGCTTTCTTT
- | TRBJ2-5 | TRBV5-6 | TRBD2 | CASSPLGLAGTQFETQYF | TGTGCCAGCAGCCCCCTGGGACTAGCGGGGACCCAGTTCGAGACCCAGTACTTC
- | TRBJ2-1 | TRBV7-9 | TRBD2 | CASSLTQAGNNEQFF | TGTGCCAGCAGCTTAACACAAGCGGGGAACAATGAGCAGTTCTTC
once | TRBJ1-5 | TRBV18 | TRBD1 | CASSPTGTEGNQPQHF | TGTGCCAGCTCACCAACCGGGACAGAGGGCAATCAGCCCCAGCATTTT